Each of the 9 T cell receptor beta chains below was sequenced from the same sample in a study of T cells in tuberculosis. This table comes from immunoSEQ multiplex PCR, and its TCRdb copy is limited to in-frame clones, with some not included. The data show roughly 45,000 clones, approximately 94% seen once. Sequenced: PBMCs. These receptors originate from a donor between 10 and 35 years old with latent tuberculosis or without tuberculosis infection. Some clones in this sample may be carry-over from other donors' samples.

This clone came up a few times. V usage is TRBV6-1 and J usage is TRBJ1-1; D possibly corresponds to TRBD1 (5 bases). Trimming left V 3 bases short and J 1 base short, with 12 bases between. CDR3 size: 15 residues. Germline V gene data show CDR1 as MNHNS and CDR2 as SASEGT. The CDR3 is CASSETVYGNTEAFF. Here the CDR3 DNA reads TGTGCCAGCAGTGAGACAGTCTATGGGAACACTGAAGCTTTCTTT.

The chain recombines TRBV4-3 with TRBJ2-7; a weak D match, TRBD2 (5 bases). Germline V CDR1 and CDR2: LGHNA, YSLEER. V was pared by 1 base and J by 3 bases, with 10 bases between. The CDR3 runs 14 residues. Written as DNA, the CDR3 is TGCGCCAGCAGCCAAGTTCTAGCTAACTACGAGCAGTACTTC. It yields the protein CASSQVLANYEQYF.

This clone occurred once. This rearrangement joins TRBV5-6 to TRBJ1-2, with D perhaps TRBD1 (5 bases). Trimming pared 4 bases from V and 11 bases from J, leaving 18 bases between. Germline lookup yields CDR1 SGHDT and CDR2 YYEEEE. This CDR3 has 13 residues. The DNA of the CDR3 is TGTGCCAGCAGCACGAGCCCAGGGCCAATTTACACCTTC. Amino acid sequence: CASSTSPGPIYTF. Full variable domain (remainder filled in from reference TRBV5-6 and TRBJ1-2): DAGVTQSPTHLIKTRGQQVTLRCSPKSGHDTVSWYQQALGQGPQFIFQYYEEEERQRGNFPDRFSGHQFPNYSSELNVNALLLGDSALYLCASSTSPGPIYTFGSGTRLTVV.

The genes are TRBV4-1 and TRBJ2-7, with TRBD1 matching over 10 bases. CDR1 and CDR2 from the germline V gene are MGHRA and YSYEKL. The V and J ends lost 4 bases and 5 bases, in that order; junction bases with no gene match: 8. The length of the CDR3 is 15 residues. CDR3 DNA sequence: TGCGCCAGCAGCCCACCGGGACAGGGGTCCCACGAGCAGTACTTC. Amino acids: CASSPPGQGSHEQYF.

The chain employs TRBV27 and TRBJ2-3, with D possibly matching TRBD2 (6 bases). Germline-derived CDR1 and CDR2 are MNHEY and SMNVEV (reference sequence). This CDR3 is built from 12 residues. V dropped 11 bases and J dropped 12 bases, with 21 bases sitting between them. The CDR3 DNA follows: TGTGCCGCCAGCGGTCTACCGGCGGGACAGTATTTT. Its protein is CAASGLPAGQYF.

CDR3 region: CASSQGTGKTGSNQPQHF. CDR3 DNA: TGCGCCAGCAGCCAAGGGACAGGGAAGACGGGGAGCAATCAGCCCCAGCATTTT. The V call is TRBV4-3, the J call TRBJ1-5; 8 bases are a match to TRBD1. Per the germline V gene, CDR1 is LGHNA and CDR2 is YSLEER. V shed 1 base and J 1 base; nucleotides not matched to a gene: 9. The CDR3 loop spans 18 amino acids.

This clone was seen once. The chain couples TRBV9 to TRBJ2-7; no reliable D call. Germline lookup yields CDR1 SGDLS and CDR2 YYNGEE. Trimming removed 1 base at V and 3 bases at J, with 11 bases between. The CDR3 covers 14 residues. DNA of the CDR3: TGTGCCAGCAGCGTATCGAGTGCGAACTACGAGCAGTACTTC. Its protein is CASSVSSANYEQYF.

This chain connects TRBV6-6 to TRBJ2-3; 7 positions match TRBD1. Unmatched junction bases numbered 10, after V lost 7 bases and J lost 0 bases. Germline V lookup: CDR1 MNHNY, CDR2 SVGAGI (reference sequence). The CDR3 covers 16 residues. The CDR3 DNA is TGTGCCAGCACTATAGGACAGGACGTTAGCACAGATACGCAGTATTTT. It translates to CASTIGQDVSTDTQYF.

J is TRBJ1-2 and V is TRBV5-6, with D tentatively TRBD1 (6 bases). The germline V and J ends were trimmed by 1 base and 6 bases, with 10 bases remaining between them. Germline values: CDR1 SGHDT, CDR2 YYEEEE. This CDR3 has 13 residues. CDR3 loop: CASSLIDRNGYTF. CDR3 bases: TGTGCCAGCAGCTTGATTGACAGGAATGGCTACACCTTC.